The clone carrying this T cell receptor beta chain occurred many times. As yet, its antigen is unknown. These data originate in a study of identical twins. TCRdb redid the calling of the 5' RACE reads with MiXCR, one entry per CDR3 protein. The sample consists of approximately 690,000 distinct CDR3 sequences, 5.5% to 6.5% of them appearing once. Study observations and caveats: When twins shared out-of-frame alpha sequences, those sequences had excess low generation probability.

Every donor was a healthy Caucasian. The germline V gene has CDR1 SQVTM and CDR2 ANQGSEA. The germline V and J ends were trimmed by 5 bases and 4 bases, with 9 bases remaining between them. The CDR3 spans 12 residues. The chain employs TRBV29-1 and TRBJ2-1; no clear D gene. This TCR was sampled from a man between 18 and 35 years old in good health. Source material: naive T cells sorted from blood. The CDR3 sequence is CSVHRYYNEQFF. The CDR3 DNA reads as TGCAGCGTTCACAGATATTACAATGAGCAGTTCTTC.